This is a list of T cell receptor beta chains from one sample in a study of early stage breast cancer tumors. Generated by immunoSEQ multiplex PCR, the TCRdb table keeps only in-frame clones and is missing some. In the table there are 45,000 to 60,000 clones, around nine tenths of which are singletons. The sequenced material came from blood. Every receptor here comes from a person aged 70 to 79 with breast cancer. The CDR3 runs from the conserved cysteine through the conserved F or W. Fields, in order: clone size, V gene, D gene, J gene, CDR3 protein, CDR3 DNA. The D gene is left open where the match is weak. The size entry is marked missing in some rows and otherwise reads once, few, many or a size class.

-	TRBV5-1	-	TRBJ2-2	CASSLGLARTGELFF	TGCGCCAGCAGCTTGGGGCTAGCGCGGACCGGGGAGCTGTTTTTT
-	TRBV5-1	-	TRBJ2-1	CASSFRTGGNEQFF	TGCGCCAGCAGCTTCCGGACAGGAGGGAATGAGCAGTTCTTC
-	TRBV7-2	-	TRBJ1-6	CASSDGTQGVSSPLHF	TGTGCCAGCAGCGACGGGACTCAAGGGGTCTCTTCACCCCTCCACTTT
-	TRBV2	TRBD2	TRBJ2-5	CASSEEAGGTNKETQYF	TGTGCCAGCAGTGAGGAAGCGGGGGGGACGAACAAAGAGACCCAGTACTTC
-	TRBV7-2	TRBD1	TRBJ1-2	CASSAGQGARGYTF	TGTGCCAGCAGCGCGGGACAGGGGGCGCGGGGCTACACCTTC
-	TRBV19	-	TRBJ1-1	CASNEYWNTEAFF	TGTGCCAGTAATGAGTACTGGAACACTGAAGCTTTCTTT
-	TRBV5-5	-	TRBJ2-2	CASSRQVAGELFF	TGTGCCAGCAGCCGACAGGTCGCCGGGGAGCTGTTTTTT
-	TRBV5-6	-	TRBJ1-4	CASSLIGESDEKLFF	TGTGCCAGCAGCTTGATCGGGGAATCGGATGAAAAACTGTTTTTT
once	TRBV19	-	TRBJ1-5	CASSISVGYSQPQHF	TGTGCCAGTAGTATTTCAGTAGGTTACAGTCAGCCCCAGCATTTT
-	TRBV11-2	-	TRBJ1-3	CASSLQGNSGNTIYF	TGTGCCAGCAGCTTACAGGGAAACTCTGGAAACACCATATATTTT
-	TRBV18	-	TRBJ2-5	CASSPPGLYQETQYF	TGTGCCAGCTCACCCCCTGGACTGTACCAAGAGACCCAGTACTTC
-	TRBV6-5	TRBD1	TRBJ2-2	CASRTGPNTGELFF	TGTGCCAGCCGGACAGGGCCGAACACCGGGGAGCTGTTTTTT
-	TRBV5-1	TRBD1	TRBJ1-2	CASSLELGQGGGYTF	TGCGCCAGCAGCTTGGAATTGGGACAGGGCGGTGGCTACACCTTC
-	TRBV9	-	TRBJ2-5	CASSAKGAEKTQYF	TGTGCCAGCAGCGCCAAAGGGGCGGAAAAGACCCAGTACTTC
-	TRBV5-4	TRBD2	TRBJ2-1	CASSLEPSGSYNEQFF	TGTGCCAGCAGCTTGGAACCTAGCGGGTCCTACAATGAGCAGTTCTTC
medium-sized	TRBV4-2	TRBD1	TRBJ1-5	CASSHMTGGNQPQHF	TGTGCCAGCAGCCATATGACAGGGGGCAATCAGCCCCAGCATTTT
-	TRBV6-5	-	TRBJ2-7	CASSQGGSYEQYF	TGTGCCAGCAGCCAAGGCGGGTCCTACGAGCAGTACTTC
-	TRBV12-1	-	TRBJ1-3	CASSSIHWDTQRPHSGNTIYF	TGTGCCAGCAGCTCCATACATTGGGACACCCAACGGCCCCACTCTGGAAACACCATATATTTT
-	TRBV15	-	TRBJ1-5	CATNDRNNQPQHF	TGTGCCACCAATGACAGAAACAATCAGCCCCAGCATTTT
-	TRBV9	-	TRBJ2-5	CASSSGEAPAETQYF	TGTGCCAGCAGCTCCGGCGAGGCCCCCGCCGAGACCCAGTACTTC
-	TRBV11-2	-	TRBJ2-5	CASSFTDQETQYF	TGTGCCAGCAGCTTCACGGACCAAGAGACCCAGTACTTC
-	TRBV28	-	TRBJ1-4	CASSLPQGNEKLFF	TGTGCCAGCAGTTTACCCCAGGGGAATGAAAAACTGTTTTTT
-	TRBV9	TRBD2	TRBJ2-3	CASSVGMRRGALPSTDTQYF	TGTGCCAGCAGCGTAGGGATGAGGCGGGGGGCCCTACCTAGCACAGATACGCAGTATTTT
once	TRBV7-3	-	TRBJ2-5	CASSLGDFQETQYF	TGTGCCAGCAGCTTAGGGGACTTTCAAGAGACCCAGTACTTC
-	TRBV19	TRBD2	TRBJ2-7	CASTRSGISYEQYF	TGTGCCAGTACTCGGAGCGGGATATCCTACGAGCAGTACTTC
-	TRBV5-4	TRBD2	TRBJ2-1	CASSLEAGGTYNEQFF	TGTGCCAGCAGCTTGGAGGCGGGGGGGACCTACAATGAGCAGTTCTTC
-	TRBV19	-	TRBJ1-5	CASSSEDSGYNQPQHF	TGTGCCAGTAGTAGTGAGGACAGCGGATACAATCAGCCCCAGCATTTT
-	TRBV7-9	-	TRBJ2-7	CASRPQNSYEQYF	TGTGCCAGCAGACCCCAGAATTCCTACGAGCAGTACTTC
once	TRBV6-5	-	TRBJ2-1	CASVRGEGDEQFF	TGTGCCAGCGTCCGGGGTGAGGGGGATGAGCAGTTCTTC
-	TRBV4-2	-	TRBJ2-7	CASSQDVGTGAKSEQYF	TGTGCCAGCAGCCAAGATGTCGGGACTGGGGCCAAATCCGAGCAGTACTTC
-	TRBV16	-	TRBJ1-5	CASSQSGQQYQPQHF	TGTGCCAGCAGCCAATCGGGGCAGCAGTATCAGCCCCAGCATTTT
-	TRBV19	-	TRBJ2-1	CASSPGTEQFF	TGTGCCAGTAGTCCCGGGACAGAGCAGTTCTTC
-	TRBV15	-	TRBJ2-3	CATSRESGHITDTQYF	TGTGCCACCAGCAGAGAATCGGGACATATCACAGATACGCAGTATTTT
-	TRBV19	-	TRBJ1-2	CASSADLSPYGYTF	TGTGCCAGTAGCGCGGATCTATCCCCCTATGGCTACACCTTC
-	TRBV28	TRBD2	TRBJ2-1	CASRASGRYNEQFF	TGTGCCAGCAGGGCTAGCGGGCGGTACAATGAGCAGTTCTTC
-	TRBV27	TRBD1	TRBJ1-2	CASSFNGRDSTSYGYTF	TGTGCCAGCAGTTTTAACGGCCGGGACAGTACTTCCTATGGCTACACCTTC
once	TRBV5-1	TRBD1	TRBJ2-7	CASSLGDSSYEQYF	TGCGCCAGCAGCTTGGGGGACAGCTCCTACGAGCAGTACTTC
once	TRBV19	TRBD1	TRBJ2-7	CASSAPGQGASYEQYF	TGTGCCAGTAGCGCCCCGGGACAGGGGGCATCCTACGAGCAGTACTTC
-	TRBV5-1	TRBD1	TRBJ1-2	CASSWTGARYGYTF	TGCGCCAGCAGCTGGACAGGGGCACGATATGGCTACACCTTC
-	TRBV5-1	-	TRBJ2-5	CASSLVQSQETQYF	TGCGCCAGCAGCTTGGTGCAGTCACAAGAGACCCAGTACTTC
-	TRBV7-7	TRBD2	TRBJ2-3	CASSIGTSGRKDTQYF	TGTGCTAGCAGCATCGGGACTAGCGGGAGAAAGGATACGCAGTATTTT
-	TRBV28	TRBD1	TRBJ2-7	CASTLPGQGDEQYF	TGTGCCAGCACCCTACCCGGACAGGGGGACGAGCAGTACTTC
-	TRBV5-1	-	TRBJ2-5	CASSLGARLETQYF	TGCGCCAGCAGCTTGGGGGCACGGCTGGAGACCCAGTACTTC
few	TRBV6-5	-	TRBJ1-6	CASKWGENSPLHF	TGTGCCAGCAAGTGGGGGGAGAATTCACCCCTCCACTTT
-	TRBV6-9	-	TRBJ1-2	CASRSRVIPDGYTF	TGTGCCAGCAGATCCCGGGTCATACCAGATGGCTACACCTTC
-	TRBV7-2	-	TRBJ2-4	CASSLVGLSERGTKNIQYF	TGTGCCAGCAGCTTAGTAGGTTTGAGCGAACGCGGGACCAAAAACATTCAGTACTTC
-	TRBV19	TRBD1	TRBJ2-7	CASSPGGYEQYF	TGTGCCAGTAGTCCAGGGGGCTACGAGCAGTACTTC
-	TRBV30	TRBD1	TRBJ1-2	CAYGTGVNGYTF	TGTGCCTACGGGACAGGGGTAAATGGCTACACCTTC
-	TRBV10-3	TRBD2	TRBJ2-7	CAISPSGLPYEQYF	TGTGCCATCAGCCCTAGCGGCTTGCCCTACGAGCAGTACTTC
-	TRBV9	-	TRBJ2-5	CASSALHGGGGETQYF	TGTGCCAGCAGCGCCCTTCACGGGGGAGGAGGGGAGACCCAGTACTTC
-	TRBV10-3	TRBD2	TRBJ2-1	CAISEAGLENNEQFF	TGTGCCATCAGTGAGGCCGGACTAGAGAACAATGAGCAGTTCTTC
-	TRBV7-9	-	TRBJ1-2	CASSPTPTGLYGYTF	TGTGCCAGCAGCCCCACTCCGACAGGACTTTATGGCTACACCTTC
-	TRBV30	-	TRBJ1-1	CAWSRVNTEAFF	TGTGCCTGGAGTCGAGTGAACACTGAAGCTTTCTTT
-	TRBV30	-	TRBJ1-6	CAWSVPGALHF	TGTGCCTGGAGTGTACCGGGGGCCCTCCACTTT
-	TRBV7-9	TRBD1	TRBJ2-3	CASSWGQGKDTQYF	TGTGCCAGCAGCTGGGGACAGGGGAAAGATACGCAGTATTTT
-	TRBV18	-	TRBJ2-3	CASSPLRGGTDTQYF	TGTGCCAGCTCACCACTTCGCGGAGGAACAGATACGCAGTATTTT
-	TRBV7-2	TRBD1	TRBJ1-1	CASNYGQGMNTEAFF	TGTGCCAGCAACTATGGACAGGGAATGAACACTGAAGCTTTCTTT
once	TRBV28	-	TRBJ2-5	CASSSNQGTGETQYF	TGTGCCAGCAGTTCCAATCAGGGAACTGGAGAGACCCAGTACTTC